These 25 T cell receptor beta chains share one sample of origin, sequenced in a study of blood T cell repertoires in COVID-19. Sequencing used immunoSEQ multiplex PCR; TCRdb keeps in-frame clones, though not all of them. The sample yields over 450,000 clones, 85% to 90% seen once. Sequenced sample: peripheral blood. These receptors were taken from a man aged 18 to 35 with COVID-19, enrolled during active disease.

This clone occurred once. The V gene is TRBV3-1 (or the pseudogene TRBV3-2), the J gene TRBJ1-2, with 11 positions matching TRBD1. This CDR3 comprises 15 residues. The J segment lost 4 bases and the V segment lost 2 bases, leaving 3 bases of the junction unmatched. CDR1 and CDR2 from the germline V gene are LGHDT and YNNKEL (reference sequence). This CDR3 reads CASSQLGTGGYGYTF. The CDR3 DNA is TGTGCCAGCAGCCAACTCGGGACAGGGGGCTATGGCTACACCTTC.

The rearrangement joins TRBV15 to TRBJ1-4; possibly TRBD1 for D (6 bases). Germline CDR1 LNHNV, CDR2 YYDKDF (reference sequence). This CDR3 has 16 amino acids. Between the trimmed V and J ends, which lost 0 bases and 0 bases, there was a span of 8 bases. The DNA for the CDR3 is TGTGCCACCAGCAGAGATAGACAGGCAACTAATGAAAAACTGTTTTTT. Encoded protein: CATSRDRQATNEKLFF. Full variable domain (outside the CDR3, taken from reference TRBV15 and TRBJ1-4): DAMVIQNPRYQVTQFGKPVTLSCSQTLNHNVMYWYQQKSSQAPKLLFHYYDKDFNNEADTPDNFQSRRPNTSFCFLDIRSPGLGDTAMYLCATSRDRQATNEKLFFGSGTQLSVL.

The chain combines TRBV10-1 with TRBJ1-6; tentative D call: TRBD1 (6 bases). The germline V and J ends were trimmed by 5 bases and 6 bases, with 8 bases remaining between them. This CDR3 has 13 amino acids. Germline V gives CDR1 WNHNN, CDR2 SYGVQD (reference sequence). The chain's CDR3 is CASSLDSNSPLHF. As DNA, the CDR3 is TGCGCCAGCAGTCTGGACAGTAATTCACCCCTCCACTTT.

This rearrangement joins TRBV5-1 to TRBJ2-3, with D unresolved. Germline V gene data show CDR1 as SGHRS and CDR2 as YFSETQ. The ends were cut back, 0 bases at V and 0 bases at J, with 11 bases in the middle. The CDR3 has 16 residues. CDR3 DNA sequence: TGCGCCAGCAGCTTGGCCTTGATCGGGAGCACAGATACGCAGTATTTT. It codes for CASSLALIGSTDTQYF.

The rearrangement joins TRBV9 to TRBJ2-1; TRBD2 aligns across 11 bases. The J segment lost 6 bases and the V segment lost 4 bases, leaving 18 bases of the junction unmatched. The CDR3 is 19 residues long. Germline CDR1 is SGDLS and CDR2 is YYNGEE. CDR3 nucleotides: TGTGCCAGCAGCTGGGGAACCCCTAATAGCGGGGGGGCAGTCAATGAGCAGTTCTTC. Encoded protein: CASSWGTPNSGGAVNEQFF.

This clone has only one observation. The J gene is TRBJ2-7, the V gene TRBV3-1 (or the pseudogene TRBV3-2); 10 bases are shared with TRBD2. Germline CDR1 and CDR2: LGHDT and YNNKEL (reference sequence). This CDR3 contains 16 residues. V was pared by 1 base and J by 0 bases, with 3 bases of the junction left unmatched. The CDR3 is CASSQGLAGSSYEQYF. CDR3 nucleotide sequence: TGTGCCAGCAGCCAAGGACTAGCGGGTAGCTCCTACGAGCAGTACTTC.

This chain uses TRBV7-7 with TRBJ2-7; 9 nucleotides agree with TRBD2. Germline V gives CDR1 SSHAT, CDR2 FNYEAQ (reference sequence). V trimming: 2 bases; J trimming: 2 bases; junction bases outside the gene matches: 4. CDR3 size: 15 residues. The CDR3 loop reads CASSLRAGGTYEQYF. For the CDR3, the DNA is TGTGCCAGCAGCTTACGTGCGGGGGGGACCTACGAGCAGTACTTC. The variable domain in full, with the rest retrieved from reference TRBV7-7 and TRBJ2-7, is GAGVSQSPRYKVTKRGQDVTLRCDPISSHATLYWYQQALGQGPEFLTYFNYEAQPDKSGLPSDRFSAERPEGSISTLTIQRTEQRDSAMYRCASSLRAGGTYEQYFGPGTRLTVT.

This chain links TRBV7-2 with TRBJ2-2, with TRBD2 matching over 7 bases. Germline V gene data show CDR1 as SGHTA and CDR2 as FQGNSA. V was pared by 1 base and J by 6 bases, with 8 bases of the junction left unmatched. CDR3 length equals 16 residues. The CDR3, as DNA: TGTGCCAGCAGCTTAGATGGACTAGTGGTTTCCGGGGAGCTGTTTTTT. Its translation is CASSLDGLVVSGELFF. The complete variable domain, with remaining parts taken from reference TRBV7-2 and TRBJ2-2, reads GAGVSQSPSNKVTEKGKDVELRCDPISGHTALYWYRQSLGQGLEFLIYFQGNSAPDKSGLPSDRFSAERTGGSVSTLTIQRTQQEDSAVYLCASSLDGLVVSGELFFGEGSRLTVL.

CDR3 nucleotide sequence: TGTGCCAGCAGCGAGGGCTACGAGCAGTACTTC. It encodes CASSEGYEQYF. The J gene is TRBJ2-7, the V gene TRBV12-3 or TRBV12-4; D perhaps matches TRBD2 (5 bases). Trimming stripped 6 bases from V and 3 bases from J, with 6 bases between. This CDR3 spans 11 amino acids.

The genes are TRBV3-1 (or the pseudogene TRBV3-2) and TRBJ2-3; 7 bases fit TRBD2. Germline CDR1 reads LGHDT; CDR2 reads YNNKEL (reference sequence). This CDR3 comprises 14 residues. The V and J ends lost 10 bases and 4 bases, in that order; junction bases with no gene match: 11. The CDR3 DNA sequence: TGTGCCATCAGTTGGGGGGGTAGAGCAGATACGCAGTATTTT. Its translation: CAISWGGRADTQYF.

The rearrangement joins TRBV29-1 to TRBJ2-3; a weak D match, TRBD2 (6 bases). Germline CDR1 and CDR2: SQVTM and ANQGSEA. This CDR3 has 14 amino acids. Trimming removed 4 bases at V and 6 bases at J, with 17 bases between. CDR3 nucleotide sequence: TGCAGCGTTGTGAAGCGGGCCCCCTCCGATACGCAGTATTTT. Amino acid sequence: CSVVKRAPSDTQYF.

The chain uses TRBV7-9 and TRBJ2-6; a possible D gene is TRBD1 (5 bases). Trimming took 6 bases from V and 2 from J, leaving 11 bases between them. Germline V CDR1 and CDR2: SEHNR, FQNEAQ (reference sequence). This CDR3 comprises 15 residues. This chain's CDR3 is CASSTQGTGANVLTF. DNA of the CDR3: TGTGCCAGCAGTACTCAGGGAACTGGGGCCAACGTCCTGACTTTC.

The CDR3 DNA reads as TGTGCCAGCAGCTTAGATGGACTTCCCTCCAGAGAGACCCAGTACTTC. It specifies CASSLDGLPSRETQYF. The chain carries TRBV7-2 and TRBJ2-5; D might be TRBD2 (5 bases). V shed 1 base and J shed 4 bases, with 16 bases lying between them. The CDR3 runs to 16 residues. From germline, CDR1 is SGHTA and CDR2 FQGNSA.

This clone was detected a few times. CDR3 residues: CASSSRQTVNYEQYF. In DNA form, the CDR3 reads TGTGCCAGCAGCAGCCGACAGACGGTCAATTACGAGCAGTACTTC. The rearrangement joins TRBV5-6 to TRBJ2-7, with D tentatively TRBD1 (5 bases). Trimming took 4 bases from V and 4 from J, leaving 18 bases between them. The germline V gene encodes CDR1 SGHDT and CDR2 YYEEEE. The CDR3 runs to 15 residues.

The chain joins TRBV29-1 to TRBJ1-2, with D possibly being TRBD1 (5 bases). CDR3 length equals 13 residues. Trimming left V 3 bases short and J 4 bases short, with 12 bases between. Germline V CDR1 and CDR2: SQVTM, ANQGSEA. CDR3 DNA: TGCAGCGTTGAGGGCAGGGAAACCTATGGCTACACCTTC. Its translation is CSVEGRETYGYTF.

V gene TRBV12-3 or TRBV12-4 combines with J gene TRBJ2-7; possibly TRBD1 for D (6 bases). This CDR3 is built from 11 residues. Trimming pared 6 bases from V and 9 bases from J, leaving 12 bases between. The CDR3, as DNA: TGTGCCAGCAGGTTGGGGGCAAGGCAGTACTTC. Translation: CASRLGARQYF.

The chain combines TRBV18 with TRBJ2-1; the D gene is possibly TRBD2 (7 bases). V was clipped by 3 bases and J by 7 bases, with 19 bases between them. The CDR3 extends over 16 amino acids. From germline, CDR1 is KGHSH and CDR2 LQKENI. The CDR3 DNA follows: TGTGCCAGCTCACCGAGCGGGACAAGGGGGATAAATGAGCAGTTCTTC. Translation gives CASSPSGTRGINEQFF.

The chain links TRBV15 to TRBJ1-3; D call uncertain. The V gene lost 0 bases and the J gene lost 0 bases, with 9 bases spanning the gap. Germline loops: CDR1 LNHNV, CDR2 YYDKDF (reference sequence). The CDR3 runs to 16 residues. Here the CDR3 DNA reads TGTGCCACCAGCAGAGATCTGGCTTCCTCTGGAAACACCATATATTTT. Amino acids: CATSRDLASSGNTIYF.

This chain joins TRBV29-1 and TRBJ1-1; no firm D call. V was shortened by 4 bases and J by 7 bases, with 7 bases between the two germline ends. CDR1 SQVTM and CDR2 ANQGSEA come from the germline V gene. The CDR3 runs to 10 residues. CDR3: CSVGPDEAFF. CDR3 in DNA: TGCAGCGTTGGGCCAGATGAAGCTTTCTTT. The full variable domain, with the rest looked up from reference TRBV29-1 and TRBJ1-1, is SAVISQKPSRDICQRGTSLTIQCQVDSQVTMMFWYRQQPGQSLTLIATANQGSEATYESGFVIDKFPISRPNLTFSTLTVSNMSPEDSSIYLCSVGPDEAFFGQGTRLTVV.

The gene calls are TRBV5-1 and TRBJ2-1; 9 positions agree with TRBD2. Germline V lookup: CDR1 SGHRS, CDR2 YFSETQ. The length of the CDR3 is 13 residues. V was clipped by 0 bases and J by 11 bases; unmatched bases: 3. The CDR3 loop is CASSLGGGDKQFF. CDR3 nucleotides: TGCGCCAGCAGCTTGGGCGGGGGGGATAAGCAGTTCTTC.

CDR3 in DNA: TGTGCCAGCAGGCACACCGGGACAGGGGGAAACACCATATATTTT. Amino acid sequence: CASRHTGTGGNTIYF. This rearrangement joins TRBV3-1 (or the pseudogene TRBV3-2) to TRBJ1-3; 9 bases are a match to TRBD1. The CDR3 is made up of 15 amino acids. The germline V gene has CDR1 LGHDT and CDR2 YNNKEL (reference sequence). V shed 6 bases and J 4 bases; nucleotides not matched to a gene: 7.

V and J are TRBV28 and TRBJ1-2; TRBD1 matches at 10 bases. V was pared by 4 bases and J by 3 bases, with 8 bases of the junction left unmatched. Germline CDR1 and CDR2: MDHEN and SYDVKM. CDR3 length equals 16 residues. The CDR3 DNA reads TGTGCCAGCAGTTCTTCAGGGACAGGGGCTTACTATGGCTACACCTTC. Translating gives CASSSSGTGAYYGYTF.

The CDR3 loop is CASSPGTYRLEQYF. CDR3 DNA: TGTGCCAGCAGTCCCGGGACATATCGACTCGAGCAGTACTTC. The chain uses TRBV7-9 and TRBJ2-7; D perhaps matches TRBD1 (6 bases). The CDR3 length is 14 residues. Germline loops: CDR1 SEHNR, CDR2 FQNEAQ (reference sequence). Trimming removed 6 bases at V and 6 bases at J, with 18 bases between. The full variable domain, rest sourced from reference TRBV7-9 and TRBJ2-7, is DTGVSQNPRHKITKRGQNVTFRCDPISEHNRLYWYRQTLGQGPEFLTYFQNEAQLEKSRLLSDRFSAERPKGSFSTLEIQRTEQGDSAMYLCASSPGTYRLEQYFGPGTRLTVT.

Only one count was recorded for this clone. J is TRBJ1-5 and V is TRBV2; D remains unclear. There are 12 residues in the CDR3. With 7 bases removed from V and 7 bases from J, the gap between germline ends came to 11 bases. Germline CDR1 is SNHLY and CDR2 is FYNNEI. In DNA form, the CDR3 reads TGTGCCAGCACGGAGGGTTGGCAGCCCCAGCATTTT. The encoded protein is CASTEGWQPQHF.

As DNA, the CDR3 is TGTGCCAGCAGGGACCTTGGAGGCTATGACTACGAGCAGTACTTC. It specifies CASRDLGGYDYEQYF. The chain has TRBV25-1 and TRBJ2-7; D is perhaps TRBD2 (5 bases). The germline V gene encodes CDR1 MGHDK and CDR2 SYGVNS. The V gene lost 6 bases and the J gene lost 3 bases, with 18 bases spanning the gap. This CDR3 spans 15 amino acids.